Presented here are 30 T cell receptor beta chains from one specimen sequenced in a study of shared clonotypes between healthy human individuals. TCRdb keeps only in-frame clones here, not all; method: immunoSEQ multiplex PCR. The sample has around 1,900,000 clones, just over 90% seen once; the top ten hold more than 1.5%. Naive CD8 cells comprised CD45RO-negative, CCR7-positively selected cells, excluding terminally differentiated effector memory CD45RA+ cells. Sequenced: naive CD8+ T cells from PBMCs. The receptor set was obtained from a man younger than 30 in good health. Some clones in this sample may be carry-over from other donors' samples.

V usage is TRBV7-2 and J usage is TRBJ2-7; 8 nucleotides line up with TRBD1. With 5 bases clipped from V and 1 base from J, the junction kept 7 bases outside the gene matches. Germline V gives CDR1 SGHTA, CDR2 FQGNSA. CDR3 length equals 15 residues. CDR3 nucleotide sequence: TGTGCCAGCAGCCCCCGGGACAGGCCTTCCTACGAGCAGTACTTC. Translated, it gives CASSPRDRPSYEQYF.

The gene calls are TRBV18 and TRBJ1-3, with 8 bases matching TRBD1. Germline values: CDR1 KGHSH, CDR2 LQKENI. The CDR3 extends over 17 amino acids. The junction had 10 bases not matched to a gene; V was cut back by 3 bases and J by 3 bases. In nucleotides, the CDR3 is TGTGCCAGCTCACCTCCCCAACCGACAGGGGTTGGAAACACCATATATTTT. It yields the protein CASSPPQPTGVGNTIYF.

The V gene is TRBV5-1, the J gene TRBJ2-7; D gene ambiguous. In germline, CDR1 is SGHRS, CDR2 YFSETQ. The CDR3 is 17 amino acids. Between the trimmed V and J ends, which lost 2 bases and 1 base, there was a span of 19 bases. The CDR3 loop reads CASSFSLDQIGSYEQYF. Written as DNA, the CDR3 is TGCGCCAGCAGCTTCTCTTTGGACCAGATAGGATCCTACGAGCAGTACTTC.

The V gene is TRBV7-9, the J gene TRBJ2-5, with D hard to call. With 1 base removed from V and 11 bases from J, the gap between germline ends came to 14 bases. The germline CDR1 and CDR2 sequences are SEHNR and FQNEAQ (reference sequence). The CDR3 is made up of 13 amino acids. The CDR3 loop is CASSLGTTVEQYF. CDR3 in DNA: TGTGCCAGCAGCTTAGGAACGACTGTAGAGCAGTACTTC.

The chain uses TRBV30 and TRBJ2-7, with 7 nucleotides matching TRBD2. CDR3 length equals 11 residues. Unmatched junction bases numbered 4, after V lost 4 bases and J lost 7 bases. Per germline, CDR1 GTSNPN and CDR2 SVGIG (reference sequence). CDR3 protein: CAWMRGGEQYF. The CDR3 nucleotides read TGTGCCTGGATGCGGGGAGGGGAGCAGTACTTC.

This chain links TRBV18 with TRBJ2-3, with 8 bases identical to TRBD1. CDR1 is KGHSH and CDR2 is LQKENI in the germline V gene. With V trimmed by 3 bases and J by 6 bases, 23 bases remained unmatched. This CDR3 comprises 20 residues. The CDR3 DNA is TGTGCCAGCTCACCGGCTCGTCCCGAGGACAGGGTGGATAATGTCGATACGCAGTATTTT. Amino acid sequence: CASSPARPEDRVDNVDTQYF.

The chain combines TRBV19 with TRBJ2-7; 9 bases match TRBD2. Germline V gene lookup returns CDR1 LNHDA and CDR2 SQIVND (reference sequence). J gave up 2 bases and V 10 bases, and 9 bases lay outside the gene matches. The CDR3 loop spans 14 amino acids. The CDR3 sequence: CATCATSGPYEQYF. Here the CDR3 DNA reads TGTGCCACATGTGCGACTAGCGGACCCTACGAGCAGTACTTC.

The CDR3 bases are TGTGCCAGCAGCTTAGTCTTAGAAAACAATGAGCAGTTCTTC. This translates into CASSLVLENNEQFF. The genes are TRBV7-9 and TRBJ2-1, with no clear D. V dropped 1 base and J dropped 5 bases, with 9 bases sitting between them. This CDR3 region has 14 residues. CDR1 is SEHNR, CDR2 FQNEAQ, per germline (reference sequence).

The CDR3 region is CASGPMARSYEQYF. DNA for the CDR3: TGTGCCAGCGGCCCCATGGCCCGATCCTACGAGCAGTACTTC. The chain joins TRBV6-5 to TRBJ2-7; D gene unclear. The germline CDR1 and CDR2 sequences are MNHEY and SVGAGI. V shed 8 bases and J shed 1 base, with 15 bases lying between them. CDR3 size: 14 residues.

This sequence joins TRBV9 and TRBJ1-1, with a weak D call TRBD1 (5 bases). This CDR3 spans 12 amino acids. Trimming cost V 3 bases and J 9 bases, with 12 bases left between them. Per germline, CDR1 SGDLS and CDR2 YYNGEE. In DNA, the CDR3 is TGTGCCAGCAGCGCGGGGGACGCAAAAGCTTTCTTT. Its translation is CASSAGDAKAFF.

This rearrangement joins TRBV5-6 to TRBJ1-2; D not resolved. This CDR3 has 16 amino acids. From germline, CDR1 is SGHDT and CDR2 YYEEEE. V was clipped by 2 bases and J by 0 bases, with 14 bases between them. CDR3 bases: TGTGCCAGCAGCTTCATGGCGCTAACCTCTAACTATGGCTACACCTTC. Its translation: CASSFMALTSNYGYTF.

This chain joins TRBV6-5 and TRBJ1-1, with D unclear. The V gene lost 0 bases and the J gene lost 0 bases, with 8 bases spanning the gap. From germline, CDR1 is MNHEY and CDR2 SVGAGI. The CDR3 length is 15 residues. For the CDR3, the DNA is TGTGCCAGCAGTTACTCGATGGATATGAACACTGAAGCTTTCTTT. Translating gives CASSYSMDMNTEAFF.

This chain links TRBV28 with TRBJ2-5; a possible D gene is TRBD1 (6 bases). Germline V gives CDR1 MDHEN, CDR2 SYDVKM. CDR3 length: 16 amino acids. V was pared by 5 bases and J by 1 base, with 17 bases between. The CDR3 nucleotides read TGTGCCAGCAGTCCCTACCCTAACAGGGTCCAAGAGACCCAGTACTTC. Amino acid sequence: CASSPYPNRVQETQYF.

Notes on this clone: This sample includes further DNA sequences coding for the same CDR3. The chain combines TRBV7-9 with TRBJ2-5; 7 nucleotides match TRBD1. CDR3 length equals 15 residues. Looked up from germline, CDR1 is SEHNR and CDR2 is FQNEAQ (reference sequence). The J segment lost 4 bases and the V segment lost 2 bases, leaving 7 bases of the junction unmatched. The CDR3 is CASSLRQGARETQYF. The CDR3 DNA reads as TGTGCCAGCAGCTTACGACAGGGAGCCCGAGAGACCCAGTACTTC.

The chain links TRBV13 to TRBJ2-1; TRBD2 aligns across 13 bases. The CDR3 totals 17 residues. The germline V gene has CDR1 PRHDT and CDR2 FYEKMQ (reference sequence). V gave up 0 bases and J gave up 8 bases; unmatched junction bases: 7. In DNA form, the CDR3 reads TGTGCCAGCAGCTTAGGGCTCGGACTAGCGGGAGCCCATGAGCAGTTCTTC. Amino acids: CASSLGLGLAGAHEQFF.

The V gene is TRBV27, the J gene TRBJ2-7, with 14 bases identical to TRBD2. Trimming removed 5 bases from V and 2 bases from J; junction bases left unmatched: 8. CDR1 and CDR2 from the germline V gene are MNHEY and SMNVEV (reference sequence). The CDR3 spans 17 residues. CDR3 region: CASSPWTSGRPPYEQYF. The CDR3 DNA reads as TGTGCCAGCAGTCCCTGGACTAGCGGGAGGCCGCCCTACGAGCAGTACTTC.

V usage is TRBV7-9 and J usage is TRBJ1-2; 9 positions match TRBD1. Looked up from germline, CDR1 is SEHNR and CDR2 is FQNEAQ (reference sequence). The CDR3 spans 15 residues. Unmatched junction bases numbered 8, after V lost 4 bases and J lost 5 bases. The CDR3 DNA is TGTGCCAGCAGCTCGGGACAGGGCCTGGCGTATGGCTACACCTTC. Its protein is CASSSGQGLAYGYTF.

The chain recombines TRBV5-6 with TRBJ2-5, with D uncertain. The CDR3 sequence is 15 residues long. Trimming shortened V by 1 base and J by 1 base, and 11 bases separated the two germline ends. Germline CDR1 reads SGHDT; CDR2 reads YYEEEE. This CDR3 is CASSLHRTPQETQYF. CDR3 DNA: TGTGCCAGCAGCTTGCATAGGACGCCCCAAGAGACCCAGTACTTC.

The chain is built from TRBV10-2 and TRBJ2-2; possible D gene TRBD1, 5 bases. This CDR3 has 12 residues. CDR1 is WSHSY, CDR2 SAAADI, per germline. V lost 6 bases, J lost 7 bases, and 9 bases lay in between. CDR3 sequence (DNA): TGCGCCAGCAGGTGGGGCAACGGGGAGCTGTTTTTT. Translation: CASRWGNGELFF.

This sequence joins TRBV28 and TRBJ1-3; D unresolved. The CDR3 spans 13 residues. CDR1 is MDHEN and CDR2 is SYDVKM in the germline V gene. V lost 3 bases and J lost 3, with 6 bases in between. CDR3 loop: CASSLSDGNTIYF. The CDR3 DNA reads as TGTGCCAGCAGTTTGAGCGATGGAAACACCATATATTTT.

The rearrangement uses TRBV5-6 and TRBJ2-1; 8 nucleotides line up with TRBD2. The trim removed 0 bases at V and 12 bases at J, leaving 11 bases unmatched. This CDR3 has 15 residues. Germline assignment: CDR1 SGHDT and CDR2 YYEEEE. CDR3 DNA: TGTGCCAGCAGCTTGGGGACTAGCTCCTCACTCGGGCAGTTCTTC. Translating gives CASSLGTSSSLGQFF. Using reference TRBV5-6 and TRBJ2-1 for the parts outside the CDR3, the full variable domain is DAGVTQSPTHLIKTRGQQVTLRCSPKSGHDTVSWYQQALGQGPQFIFQYYEEEERQRGNFPDRFSGHQFPNYSSELNVNALLLGDSALYLCASSLGTSSSLGQFFGPGTRLTVL.

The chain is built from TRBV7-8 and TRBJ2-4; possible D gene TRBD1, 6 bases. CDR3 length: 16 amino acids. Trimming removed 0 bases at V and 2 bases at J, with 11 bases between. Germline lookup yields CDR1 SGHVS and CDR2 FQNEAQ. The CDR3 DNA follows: TGTGCCAGCAGCTTAGCGCACAGGGAGACCAAAAACATTCAGTACTTC. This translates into CASSLAHRETKNIQYF.

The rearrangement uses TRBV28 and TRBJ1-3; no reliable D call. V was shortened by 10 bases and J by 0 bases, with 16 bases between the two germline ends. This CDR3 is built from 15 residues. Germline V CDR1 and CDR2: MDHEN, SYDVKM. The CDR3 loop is CATVTPVYSGNTIYF. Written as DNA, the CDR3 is TGTGCCACCGTTACCCCTGTGTACTCTGGAAACACCATATATTTT.

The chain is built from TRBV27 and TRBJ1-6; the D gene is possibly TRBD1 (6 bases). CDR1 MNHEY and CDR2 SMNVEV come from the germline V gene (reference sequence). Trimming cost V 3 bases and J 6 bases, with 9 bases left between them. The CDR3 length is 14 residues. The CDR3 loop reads CASSFGGSNSPLHF. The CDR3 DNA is TGTGCCAGCAGTTTCGGGGGCTCTAATTCACCCCTCCACTTT.

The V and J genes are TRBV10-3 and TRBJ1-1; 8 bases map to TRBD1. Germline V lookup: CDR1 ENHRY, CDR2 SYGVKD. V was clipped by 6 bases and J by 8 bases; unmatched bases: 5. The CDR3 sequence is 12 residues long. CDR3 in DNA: TGTGCCATCAGGGACAGGGCCCCCGAAGCTTTCTTT. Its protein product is CAIRDRAPEAFF.

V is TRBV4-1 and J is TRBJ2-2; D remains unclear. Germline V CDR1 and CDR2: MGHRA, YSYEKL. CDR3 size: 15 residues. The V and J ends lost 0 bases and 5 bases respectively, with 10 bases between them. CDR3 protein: CASSQDRTVTGELFF. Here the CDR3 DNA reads TGCGCCAGCAGCCAAGATCGAACAGTTACCGGGGAGCTGTTTTTT.

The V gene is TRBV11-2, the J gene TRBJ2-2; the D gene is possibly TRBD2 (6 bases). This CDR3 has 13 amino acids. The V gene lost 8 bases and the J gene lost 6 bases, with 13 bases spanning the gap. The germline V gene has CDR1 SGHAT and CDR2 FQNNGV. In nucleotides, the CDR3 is TGTGCCAGCTATTGGGAGGCGGCCGGGGAGCTGTTTTTT. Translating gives CASYWEAAGELFF.

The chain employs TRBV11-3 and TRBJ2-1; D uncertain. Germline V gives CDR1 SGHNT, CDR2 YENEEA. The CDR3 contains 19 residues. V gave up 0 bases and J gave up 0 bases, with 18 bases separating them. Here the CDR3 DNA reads TGTGCCAGCAGCTTAGATGGCACCGAAGTAAACCCCTCCTACAATGAGCAGTTCTTC. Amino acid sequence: CASSLDGTEVNPSYNEQFF.

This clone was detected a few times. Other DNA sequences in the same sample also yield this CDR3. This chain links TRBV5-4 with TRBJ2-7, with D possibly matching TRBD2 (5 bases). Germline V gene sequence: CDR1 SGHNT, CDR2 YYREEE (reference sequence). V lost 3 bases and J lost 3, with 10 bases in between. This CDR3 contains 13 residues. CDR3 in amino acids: CASSSRDSYEQYF. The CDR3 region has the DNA TGTGCCAGCAGCTCCCGGGATAGCTACGAGCAGTACTTC.

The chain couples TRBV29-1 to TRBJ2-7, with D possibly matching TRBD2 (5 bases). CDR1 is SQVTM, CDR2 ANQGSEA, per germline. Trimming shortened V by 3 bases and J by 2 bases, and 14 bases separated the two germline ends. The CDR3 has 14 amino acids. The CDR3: CSVDVASPTYEQYF. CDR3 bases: TGCAGCGTTGACGTAGCTAGCCCAACCTACGAGCAGTACTTC.